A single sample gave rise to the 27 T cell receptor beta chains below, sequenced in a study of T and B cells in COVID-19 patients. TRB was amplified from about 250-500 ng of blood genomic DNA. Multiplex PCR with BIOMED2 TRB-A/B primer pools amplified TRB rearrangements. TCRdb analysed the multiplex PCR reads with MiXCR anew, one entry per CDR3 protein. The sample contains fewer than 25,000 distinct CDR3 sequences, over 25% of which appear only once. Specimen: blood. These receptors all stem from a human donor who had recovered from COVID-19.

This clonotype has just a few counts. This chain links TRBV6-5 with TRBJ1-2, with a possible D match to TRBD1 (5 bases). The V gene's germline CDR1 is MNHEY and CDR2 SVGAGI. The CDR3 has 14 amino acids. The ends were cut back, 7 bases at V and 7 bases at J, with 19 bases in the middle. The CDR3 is CASILSGTRGGYTF. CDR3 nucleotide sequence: TGTGCCAGCATCCTAAGCGGGACCCGAGGTGGCTACACCTTC.

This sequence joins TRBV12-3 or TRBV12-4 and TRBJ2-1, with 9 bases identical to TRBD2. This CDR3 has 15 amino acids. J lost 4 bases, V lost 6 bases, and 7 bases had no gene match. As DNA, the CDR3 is TGTGCCAGCAGCCGATCTAGCGGGGCATACAATGAGCAGTTCTTC. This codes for CASSRSSGAYNEQFF.

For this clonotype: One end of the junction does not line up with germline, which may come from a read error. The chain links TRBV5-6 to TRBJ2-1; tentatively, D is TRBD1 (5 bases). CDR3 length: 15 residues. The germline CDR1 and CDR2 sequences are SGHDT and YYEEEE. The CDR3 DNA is TGCGCCAGCAGCTTAGTGCCAGGGAACTACAATGAGCAGTTCTTC. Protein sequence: CASSLVPGNYNEQFF.

The DNA of the CDR3 is TGTGCCAGTAGTAGGGGACAGTACGTTAGCGAGCAGTACTTC. It is translated as CASSRGQYVSEQYF. The chain couples TRBV19 to TRBJ2-7; 7 bases line up with TRBD1. The CDR3 loop spans 14 amino acids. CDR1 and CDR2 (germline): LNHDA, SQIVND (reference sequence). V gave up 4 bases and J gave up 6 bases; unmatched junction bases: 9.

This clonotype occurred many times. CDR3 amino acids: CAWQPSGQGYNEQFF. CDR3 in DNA: TGTGCCTGGCAACCCTCGGGACAGGGGTATAATGAGCAGTTCTTC. The chain links TRBV30 to TRBJ2-1, with 10 bases lining up with TRBD1. Germline trimming cut 5 bases from V and 7 bases from J; bases unmatched to any gene: 11. Germline CDR1 and CDR2: GTSNPN and SVGIG (reference sequence). CDR3 length equals 15 residues.

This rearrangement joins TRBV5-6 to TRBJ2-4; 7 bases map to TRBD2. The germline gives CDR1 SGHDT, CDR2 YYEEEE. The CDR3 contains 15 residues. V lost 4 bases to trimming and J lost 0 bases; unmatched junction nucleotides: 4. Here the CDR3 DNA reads TGTGCCAGCAGCCCCCCGGGGGGAGCCAAAAACATTCAGTACTTC. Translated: CASSPPGGAKNIQYF.

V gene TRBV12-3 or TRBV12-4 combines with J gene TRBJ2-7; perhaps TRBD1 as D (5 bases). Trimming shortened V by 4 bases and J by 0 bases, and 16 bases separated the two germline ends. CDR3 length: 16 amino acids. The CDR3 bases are TGTGCCAGCAGTTCAGGTGTACAAGGGGCCTCCTACGAGCAGTACTTC. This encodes CASSSGVQGASYEQYF.

The chain's CDR3 is CASSSRGSGGRLAKNIQYF. The CDR3 DNA is TGTGCCAGCAGTTCACGGGGCTCAGGCGGTAGATTAGCCAAAAACATTCAGTACTTC. The chain carries TRBV12-3 or TRBV12-4 and TRBJ2-4; D is possibly TRBD1 or TRBD2 (5 bases each). Trimming pared 4 bases from V and 0 bases from J, leaving 22 bases between. The CDR3 contains 19 residues.

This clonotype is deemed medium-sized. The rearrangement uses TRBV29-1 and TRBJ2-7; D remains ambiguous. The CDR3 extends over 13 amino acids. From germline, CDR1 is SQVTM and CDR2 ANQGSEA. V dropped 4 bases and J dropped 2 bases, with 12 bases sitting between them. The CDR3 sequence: CSVVSRLTYEQYF. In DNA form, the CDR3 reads TGCAGCGTTGTCAGCAGGCTAACCTACGAGCAGTACTTC.

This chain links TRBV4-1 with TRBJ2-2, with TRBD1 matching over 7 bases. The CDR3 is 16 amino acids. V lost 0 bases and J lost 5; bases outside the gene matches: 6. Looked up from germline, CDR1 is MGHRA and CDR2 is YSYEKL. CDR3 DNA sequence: TGCGCCAGCAGCCAAGAGGCTAGGGGGCAAACCGGGGAGCTGTTTTTT. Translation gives CASSQEARGQTGELFF.

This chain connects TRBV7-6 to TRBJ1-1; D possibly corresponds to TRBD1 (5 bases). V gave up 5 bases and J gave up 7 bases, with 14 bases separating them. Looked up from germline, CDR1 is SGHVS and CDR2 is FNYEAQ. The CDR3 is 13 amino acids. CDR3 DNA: TGTGCCAGCAGCCCTCGGGGGTGGGGTGAAGCTTTCTTT. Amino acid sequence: CASSPRGWGEAFF.

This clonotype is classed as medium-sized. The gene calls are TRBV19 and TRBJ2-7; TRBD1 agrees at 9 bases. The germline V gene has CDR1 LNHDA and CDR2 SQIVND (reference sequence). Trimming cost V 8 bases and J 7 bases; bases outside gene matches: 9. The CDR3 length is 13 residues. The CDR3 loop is CASSTGGGKEQYF. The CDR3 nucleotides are TGTGCCAGTTCTACAGGGGGCGGGAAGGAGCAGTACTTC.

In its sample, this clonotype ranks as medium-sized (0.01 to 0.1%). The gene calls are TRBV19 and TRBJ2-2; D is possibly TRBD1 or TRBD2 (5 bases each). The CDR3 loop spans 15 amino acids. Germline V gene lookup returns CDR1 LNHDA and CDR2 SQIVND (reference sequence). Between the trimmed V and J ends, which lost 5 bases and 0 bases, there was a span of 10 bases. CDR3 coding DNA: TGTGCCAGTAGTCCCGGGACGGCGAACACCGGGGAGCTGTTTTTT. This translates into CASSPGTANTGELFF.

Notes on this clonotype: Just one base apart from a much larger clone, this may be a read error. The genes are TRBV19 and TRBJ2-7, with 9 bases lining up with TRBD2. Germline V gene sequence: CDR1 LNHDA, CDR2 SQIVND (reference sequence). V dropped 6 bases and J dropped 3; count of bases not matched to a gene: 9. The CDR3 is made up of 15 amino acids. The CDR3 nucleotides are TGTGCCAGTAGCACTAGCGGGCGAAGGTACTACGAGCAGTACTTC. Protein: CASSTSGRRYYEQYF.

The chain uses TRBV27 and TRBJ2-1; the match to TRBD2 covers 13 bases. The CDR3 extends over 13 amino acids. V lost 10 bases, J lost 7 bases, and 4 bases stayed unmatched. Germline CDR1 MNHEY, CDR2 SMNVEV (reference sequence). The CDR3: CATGTSGVNEQFF. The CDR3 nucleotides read TGTGCCACCGGGACTAGCGGGGTAAATGAGCAGTTCTTC.

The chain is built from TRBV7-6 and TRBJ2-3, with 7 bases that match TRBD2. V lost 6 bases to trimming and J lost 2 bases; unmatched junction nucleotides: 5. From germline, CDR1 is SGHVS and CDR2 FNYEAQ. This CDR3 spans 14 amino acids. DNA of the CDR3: TGTGCCAGCAGGGAGCGGGGAAACACAGATACGCAGTATTTT. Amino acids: CASRERGNTDTQYF.

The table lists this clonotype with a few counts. The DNA for the CDR3 is TGTGCCAGCAGTTTAGCGGAAATCTCTGGAAACACCATATATTTT. Translating gives CASSLAEISGNTIYF. The rearrangement links TRBV12-3 or TRBV12-4 to TRBJ1-3; unclear D gene. Trimming shortened V by 0 bases and J by 0 bases, and 6 bases separated the two germline ends. CDR3 length: 15 amino acids.

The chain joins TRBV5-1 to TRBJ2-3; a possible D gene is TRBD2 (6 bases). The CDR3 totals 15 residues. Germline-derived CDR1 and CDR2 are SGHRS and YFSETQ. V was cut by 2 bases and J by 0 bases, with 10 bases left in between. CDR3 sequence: CASSFGGFSTDTQYF. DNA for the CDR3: TGCGCCAGCAGCTTCGGGGGTTTTAGCACAGATACGCAGTATTTT.

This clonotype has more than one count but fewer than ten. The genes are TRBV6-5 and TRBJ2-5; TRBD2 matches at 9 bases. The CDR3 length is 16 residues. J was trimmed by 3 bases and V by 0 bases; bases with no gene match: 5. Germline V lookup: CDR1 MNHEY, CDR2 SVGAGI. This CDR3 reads CASSYSYRTSEETQYF. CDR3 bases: TGTGCCAGCAGTTACTCGTACCGGACTAGCGAAGAGACCCAGTACTTC.

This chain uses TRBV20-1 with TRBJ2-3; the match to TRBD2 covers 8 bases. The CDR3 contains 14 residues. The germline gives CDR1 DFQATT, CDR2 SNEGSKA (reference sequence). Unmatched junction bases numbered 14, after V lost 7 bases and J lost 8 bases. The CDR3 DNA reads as TGCAGTGTCCTACCGGGACTAGTCGGTAGTACGCAGTATTTT. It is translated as CSVLPGLVGSTQYF.

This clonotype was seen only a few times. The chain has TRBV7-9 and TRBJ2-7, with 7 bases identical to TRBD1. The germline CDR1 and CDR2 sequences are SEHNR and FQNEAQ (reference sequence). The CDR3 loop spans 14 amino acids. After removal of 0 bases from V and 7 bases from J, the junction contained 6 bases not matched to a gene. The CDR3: CASSLAGGAWEQYF. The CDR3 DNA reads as TGTGCCAGCAGCTTAGCAGGGGGCGCGTGGGAGCAGTACTTC.

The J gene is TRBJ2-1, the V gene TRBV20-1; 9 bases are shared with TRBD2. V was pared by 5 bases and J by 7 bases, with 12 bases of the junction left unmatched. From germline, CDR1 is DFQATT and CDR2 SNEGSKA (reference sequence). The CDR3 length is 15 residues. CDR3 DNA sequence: TGCAGTGCTGTCCTTGGGCGGGGGGGGCGTAATGAGCAGTTCTTC. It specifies CSAVLGRGGRNEQFF.

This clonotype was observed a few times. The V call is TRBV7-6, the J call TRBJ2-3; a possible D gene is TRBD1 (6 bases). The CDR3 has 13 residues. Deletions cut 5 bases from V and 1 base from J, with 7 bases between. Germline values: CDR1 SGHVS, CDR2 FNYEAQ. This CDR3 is CASSRTGTDTQYF. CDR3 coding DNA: TGTGCCAGCAGCCGGACAGGCACAGATACGCAGTATTTT.

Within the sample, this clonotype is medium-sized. The CDR3 DNA reads as TGTGCCAGTAGTATGGTGGGGGTTGAAGAGACCCAGTACTTC. It encodes CASSMVGVEETQYF. The V and J genes are TRBV19 and TRBJ2-5; D possibly matches TRBD1 or TRBD2 (5 bases each). Germline V gives CDR1 LNHDA, CDR2 SQIVND (reference sequence). The CDR3 spans 14 residues. V lost 3 bases and J 3 bases, leaving 11 bases between the germline ends.

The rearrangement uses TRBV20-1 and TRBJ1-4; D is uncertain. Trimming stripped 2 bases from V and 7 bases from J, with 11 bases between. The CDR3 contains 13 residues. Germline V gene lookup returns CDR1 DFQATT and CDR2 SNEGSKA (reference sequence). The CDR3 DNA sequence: TGCAGTGCTAGACCCGAACTGGGTGAAAAACTGTTTTTT. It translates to CSARPELGEKLFF.

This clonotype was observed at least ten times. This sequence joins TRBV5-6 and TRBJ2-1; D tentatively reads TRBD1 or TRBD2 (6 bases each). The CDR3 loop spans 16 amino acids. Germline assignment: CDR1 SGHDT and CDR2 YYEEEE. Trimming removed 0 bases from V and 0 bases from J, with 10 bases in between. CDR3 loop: CASSLDPGASYNEQFF. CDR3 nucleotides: TGTGCCAGCAGCTTGGATCCGGGGGCCTCCTACAATGAGCAGTTCTTC.

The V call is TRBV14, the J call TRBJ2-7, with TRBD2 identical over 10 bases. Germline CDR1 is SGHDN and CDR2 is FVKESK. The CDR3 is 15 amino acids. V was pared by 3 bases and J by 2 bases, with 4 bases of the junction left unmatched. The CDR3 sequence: CASSQWTSGTYEQYF. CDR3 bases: TGTGCCAGCAGCCAGTGGACTAGCGGAACCTACGAGCAGTACTTC.